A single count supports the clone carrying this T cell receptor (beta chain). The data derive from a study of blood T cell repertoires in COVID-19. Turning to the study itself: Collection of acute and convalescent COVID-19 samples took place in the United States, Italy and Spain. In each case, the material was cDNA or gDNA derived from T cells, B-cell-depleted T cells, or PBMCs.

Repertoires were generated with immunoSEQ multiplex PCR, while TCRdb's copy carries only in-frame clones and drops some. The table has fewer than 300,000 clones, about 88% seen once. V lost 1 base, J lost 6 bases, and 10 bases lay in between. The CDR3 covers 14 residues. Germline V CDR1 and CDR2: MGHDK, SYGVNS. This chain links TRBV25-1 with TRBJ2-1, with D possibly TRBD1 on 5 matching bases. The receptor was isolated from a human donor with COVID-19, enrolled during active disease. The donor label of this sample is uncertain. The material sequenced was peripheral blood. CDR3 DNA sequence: TGTGCCAGCAGTGAATTTAGACAGCCCAATGAGCAGTTCTTC. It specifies CASSEFRQPNEQFF.